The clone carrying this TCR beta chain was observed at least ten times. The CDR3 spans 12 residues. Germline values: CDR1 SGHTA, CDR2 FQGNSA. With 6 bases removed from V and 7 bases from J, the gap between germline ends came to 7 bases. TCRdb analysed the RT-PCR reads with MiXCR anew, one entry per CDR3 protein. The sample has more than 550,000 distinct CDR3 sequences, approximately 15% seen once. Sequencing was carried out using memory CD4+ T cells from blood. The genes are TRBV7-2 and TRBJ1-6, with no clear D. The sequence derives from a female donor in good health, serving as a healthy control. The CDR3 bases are TGTGCCAGCAGTTTCAGGAATTCACCCCTCCACTTT. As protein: CASSFRNSPLHF.